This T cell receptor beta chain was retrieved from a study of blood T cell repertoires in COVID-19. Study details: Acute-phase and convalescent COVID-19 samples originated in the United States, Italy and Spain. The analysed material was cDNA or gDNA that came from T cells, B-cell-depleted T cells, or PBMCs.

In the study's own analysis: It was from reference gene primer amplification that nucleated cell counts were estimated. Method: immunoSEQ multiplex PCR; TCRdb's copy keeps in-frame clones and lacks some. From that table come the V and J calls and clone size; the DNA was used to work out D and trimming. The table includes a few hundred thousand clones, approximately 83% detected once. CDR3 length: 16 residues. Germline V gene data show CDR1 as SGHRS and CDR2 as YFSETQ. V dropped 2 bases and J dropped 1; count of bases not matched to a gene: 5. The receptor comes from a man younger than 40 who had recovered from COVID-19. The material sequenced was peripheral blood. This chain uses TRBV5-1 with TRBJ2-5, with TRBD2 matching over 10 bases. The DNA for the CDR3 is TGCGCCAGCAGCTTCTCTAGCGGGGGTGTCCAAGAGACCCAGTACTTC. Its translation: CASSFSSGGVQETQYF. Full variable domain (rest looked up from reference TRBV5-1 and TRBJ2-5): KAGVTQTPRYLIKTRGQQVTLSCSPISGHRSVSWYQQTPGQGLQFLFEYFSETQRNKGNFPGRFSGRQFSNSRSEMNVSTLELGDSALYLCASSFSSGGVQETQYFGPGTRLLVL.